These T cell receptor beta chains were read from a single sample in a study of blood T cell repertoires in COVID-19. Method: immunoSEQ multiplex PCR; TCRdb's copy keeps in-frame clones and lacks some. The table lists 51,000 or so clones, about four fifths of them singletons. The material sequenced was peripheral blood. The receptors were gathered from a man aged 70 or older with active COVID-19. CDR3s include the opening cysteine and the closing phenylalanine or tryptophan. D genes are given only for firm matches.

J gene: TRBJ1-4
D gene: TRBD1
V gene: TRBV2
CDR3 protein: CASRPGQAREKLFF
CDR3 DNA: TGTGCCAGCAGGCCGGGACAGGCGCGTGAAAAACTGTTTTTT

J gene: TRBJ2-7
D gene: NA
V gene: TRBV19
CDR3 protein: CASSIERSTYEQYF
CDR3 DNA: TGTGCCAGTAGTATAGAACGGTCCACCTACGAGCAGTACTTC

J gene: TRBJ2-1
D gene: TRBD2
V gene: TRBV7-3
CDR3 protein: CASSQFPLAGGHNEQFF
CDR3 DNA: TGTGCCAGCAGCCAGTTTCCTCTGGCGGGGGGCCACAATGAGCAGTTCTTC

J gene: TRBJ2-5
D gene: NA
V gene: TRBV5-5
CDR3 protein: CASRGAAQETQYF
CDR3 DNA: TGTGCCAGCAGGGGGGCGGCCCAAGAGACCCAGTACTTC

J gene: TRBJ2-1
D gene: TRBD1
V gene: TRBV19
CDR3 protein: CASSIVGQNEQFF
CDR3 DNA: TGTGCCAGTAGTATAGTGGGACAGAATGAGCAGTTCTTC

J gene: TRBJ2-7
D gene: TRBD1
V gene: TRBV4-3
CDR3 protein: CASSQGSSGTGGTEQYF
CDR3 DNA: TGCGCCAGCAGCCAAGGATCCAGCGGGACAGGGGGCACCGAGCAGTACTTC

J gene: TRBJ2-5
D gene: TRBD2
V gene: TRBV15
CDR3 protein: CATSSHGLGLAQETQYF
CDR3 DNA: TGTGCCACCAGCAGTCACGGTCTGGGACTAGCTCAAGAGACCCAGTACTTC

J gene: TRBJ1-1
D gene: NA
V gene: TRBV24-1
CDR3 protein: CATSDRQERRGAFF
CDR3 DNA: TGTGCCACCAGTGACCGACAGGAAAGGCGCGGAGCTTTCTTT

J gene: TRBJ2-1
D gene: NA
V gene: TRBV15
CDR3 protein: CATSPEQGWGHNEQFF
CDR3 DNA: TGTGCCACCAGCCCTGAACAGGGCTGGGGGCACAATGAGCAGTTCTTC

J gene: TRBJ1-1
D gene: TRBD1
V gene: TRBV4-3
CDR3 protein: CASSPGRGLSEAFF
CDR3 DNA: TGCGCCAGCAGCCCCGGTAGGGGGCTCTCTGAAGCTTTCTTT

J gene: TRBJ2-1
D gene: NA
V gene: TRBV5-6
CDR3 protein: CASSLARGREQFF
CDR3 DNA: TGTGCCAGCAGCTTGGCCAGGGGAAGGGAGCAGTTCTTC